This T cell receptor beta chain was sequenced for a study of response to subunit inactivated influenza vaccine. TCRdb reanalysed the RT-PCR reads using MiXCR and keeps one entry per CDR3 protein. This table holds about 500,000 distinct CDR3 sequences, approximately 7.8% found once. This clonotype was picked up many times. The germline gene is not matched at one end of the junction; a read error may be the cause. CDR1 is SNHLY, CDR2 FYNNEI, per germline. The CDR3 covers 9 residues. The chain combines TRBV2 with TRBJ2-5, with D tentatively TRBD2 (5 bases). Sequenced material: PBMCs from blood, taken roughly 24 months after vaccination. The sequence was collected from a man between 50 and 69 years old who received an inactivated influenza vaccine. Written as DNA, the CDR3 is TGTGCCAGTGGGGAGAACCAGTACTTC. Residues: CASGENQYF.